This TCR beta chain was sequenced during a study of blood T cell repertoires in COVID-19. Study-wide context: COVID-19 samples from acute and convalescent phases originated in the United States, Italy and Spain.

Unmatched junction bases numbered 5, after V lost 4 bases and J lost 0 bases. The CDR3 is made up of 16 amino acids. CDR1 and CDR2 (germline): SGHRS, YFSETQ. Sequencing was performed with immunoSEQ multiplex PCR; in TCRdb, only in-frame clones are kept and a portion is missing. Of 150,000 to 200,000 clones listed, about 92% are singletons. This receptor was identified in a man aged 55 to 70 with active or convalescent COVID-19. Sequencing was performed on peripheral blood. The gene calls are TRBV5-1 and TRBJ1-1; TRBD1 matches 11 bases. DNA for the CDR3: TGCGCCAGCAGCGGGACAGGGGGGACGATGAACACTGAAGCTTTCTTT. It encodes CASSGTGGTMNTEAFF. Full variable domain (remainder filled in from reference TRBV5-1 and TRBJ1-1): KAGVTQTPRYLIKTRGQQVTLSCSPISGHRSVSWYQQTPGQGLQFLFEYFSETQRNKGNFPGRFSGRQFSNSRSEMNVSTLELGDSALYLCASSGTGGTMNTEAFFGQGTRLTVV.